The 8 T cell receptor beta chains below all came from one sample that was sequenced in a study of T cell responses to AZD1222 COVID-19 vaccine. Repertoires were generated with immunoSEQ multiplex PCR, while TCRdb's copy carries only in-frame clones and drops some. The sample consists of around 140,000 clones, around 84% of them appearing once. The specimen comprised peripheral blood, sampled on day 0 of AZD1222 vaccination. These receptors were taken from an adult in good health.

V usage is TRBV18 and J usage is TRBJ2-7, with 8 bases identical to TRBD1. The CDR3 length is 14 residues. Germline V gives CDR1 KGHSH, CDR2 LQKENI. V shed 6 bases and J 0 bases; nucleotides not matched to a gene: 4. CDR3 nucleotides: TGTGCCAGCTCTCAGGGGGCCTTCTCCTACGAGCAGTACTTC. Its translation: CASSQGAFSYEQYF.

This chain links TRBV6-5 with TRBJ2-7; TRBD2 matches at 9 bases. The germline V gene has CDR1 MNHEY and CDR2 SVGAGI. V gave up 3 bases and J gave up 2 bases; unmatched junction bases: 5. The CDR3 spans 15 residues. The CDR3 here is CASSYTAGGTYEQYF. The CDR3, as DNA: TGTGCCAGCAGTTATACAGCGGGGGGCACCTACGAGCAGTACTTC.

The V gene is TRBV5-1, the J gene TRBJ1-1, with unresolved D. V was clipped by 1 base and J by 1 base, with 8 bases between them. The CDR3 is made up of 14 amino acids. Germline V lookup: CDR1 SGHRS, CDR2 YFSETQ. This chain's CDR3 is CASSLLDRNTEAFF. CDR3 nucleotides: TGCGCCAGCAGCTTGTTGGATAGGAACACTGAAGCTTTCTTT.

V and J are TRBV10-3 and TRBJ1-1, with D possibly matching TRBD1 (5 bases). Trimming pared 5 bases from V and 4 bases from J, leaving 14 bases between. In germline, CDR1 is ENHRY, CDR2 SYGVKD. The CDR3 spans 14 residues. The CDR3: CAISPPGTGTEAFF. The CDR3, as DNA: TGTGCCATCAGTCCACCCGGGACCGGCACTGAAGCTTTCTTT.

This clone was detected only once. This chain joins TRBV29-1 and TRBJ1-1; D call uncertain. CDR3 length: 11 residues. The V gene lost 7 bases and the J gene lost 5 bases, with 11 bases spanning the gap. Germline V gene data show CDR1 as SQVTM and CDR2 as ANQGSEA. CDR3 DNA sequence: TGCAGCGCGGCTCACCCGACTGAAGCTTTCTTT. This translates into CSAAHPTEAFF. Full variable domain (rest looked up from reference TRBV29-1 and TRBJ1-1): SAVISQKPSRDICQRGTSLTIQCQVDSQVTMMFWYRQQPGQSLTLIATANQGSEATYESGFVIDKFPISRPNLTFSTLTVSNMSPEDSSIYLCSAAHPTEAFFGQGTRLTVV.

The V call is TRBV28, the J call TRBJ2-7; TRBD1 might be the D (5 bases). The V end lost 3 bases, the J end lost 3 bases, and 9 bases lay between the germline ends. The CDR3 extends over 13 amino acids. Germline V CDR1 and CDR2: MDHEN, SYDVKM. The CDR3: CASSFLQGYEQYF. The DNA for the CDR3 is TGTGCCAGCAGTTTTCTTCAGGGCTACGAGCAGTACTTC.

The chain employs TRBV28 and TRBJ1-5; 9 nucleotides line up with TRBD1. V was pared by 5 bases and J by 2 bases, with 7 bases of the junction left unmatched. CDR3 length equals 16 residues. Per the germline V gene, CDR1 is MDHEN and CDR2 is SYDVKM. CDR3 in DNA: TGTGCCAGCAGTAAACAGGGGGCTTATGGCAATCAGCCCCAGCATTTT. It codes for CASSKQGAYGNQPQHF.

This clone showed up just once. V usage is TRBV27 and J usage is TRBJ2-7; a weak D match, TRBD1 (5 bases). Germline V gives CDR1 MNHEY, CDR2 SMNVEV (reference sequence). The CDR3 consists of 15 residues. Trimming left V 5 bases short and J 0 bases short, with 14 bases between. For the CDR3, the DNA is TGTGCCAGCAGTACCTCGACAGCCTTCTCCTACGAGCAGTACTTC. Translating gives CASSTSTAFSYEQYF.